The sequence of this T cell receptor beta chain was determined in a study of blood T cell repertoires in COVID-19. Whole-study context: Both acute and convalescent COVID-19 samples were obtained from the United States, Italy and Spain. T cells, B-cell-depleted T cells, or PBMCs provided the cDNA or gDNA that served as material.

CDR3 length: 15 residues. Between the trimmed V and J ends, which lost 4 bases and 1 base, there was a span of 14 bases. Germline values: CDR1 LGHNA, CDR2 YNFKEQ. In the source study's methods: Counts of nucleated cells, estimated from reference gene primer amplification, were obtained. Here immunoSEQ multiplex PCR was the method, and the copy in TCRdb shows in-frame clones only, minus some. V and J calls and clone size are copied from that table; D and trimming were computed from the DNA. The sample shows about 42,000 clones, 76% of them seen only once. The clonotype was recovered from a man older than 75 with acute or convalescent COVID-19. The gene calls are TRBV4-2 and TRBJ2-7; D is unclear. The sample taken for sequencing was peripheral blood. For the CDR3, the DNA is TGTGCCAGCAGCCCGGGTGGCTCCGAATCCTACGAGCAGTACTTC. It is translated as CASSPGGSESYEQYF.